The rows below give T cell receptor beta chains drawn from one sample of a study of Ad26.COV2.S vaccination and SARS-CoV-2 variants. TCRdb keeps only in-frame clones here, not all; method: immunoSEQ multiplex PCR. Of about 260,000 clones listed, around 88% are singletons. The sequencing here drew on peripheral blood, taken in a trial of Ad26.COV2.S vaccine versus placebo. The receptors derive from a person aged 18-65 years who received the Ad26.COV2.S COVID-19 vaccine or a placebo. The CDR3 runs from the conserved cysteine through the conserved F or W. The D gene is left open where the match is weak. Expanded clones get a size class; other rows say once, few or many, or leave the size out.

V	D	J	size	DNA	CDR3
TRBV19	-	TRBJ1-5	-	TGTGCCAGTAGTATCCAGGGTAAAAGCAATCAGCCCCAGCATTTT	CASSIQGKSNQPQHF
TRBV9	TRBD2	TRBJ2-3	-	TGTGCCAGCGGTCGGTCACGGGGAGGGACAGATACGCAGTATTTT	CASGRSRGGTDTQYF
TRBV2	TRBD1	TRBJ1-2	few	TGTGCCAGCAGTTCCGACAGGGGGAATGGCTACACCTTC	CASSSDRGNGYTF
TRBV11-1	TRBD1	TRBJ2-5	-	TGTGCCAGCAGCCTGGGACAGGGGGCGACTAAGACCCAGTACTTC	CASSLGQGATKTQYF
TRBV4-3	-	TRBJ1-1	-	TGCGCCAGCAGCCAAGAGGCGTGGGGTTTAGCTTTCTTT	CASSQEAWGLAFF
TRBV6-2/TRBV6-3	TRBD1	TRBJ2-7	-	TGTGCCAGCAGTTACCTGGGACAGGTCCTCTCCTACGAGCAGTACTTC	CASSYLGQVLSYEQYF
TRBV6-5	-	TRBJ2-7	-	TGTGCCAGCAGTTACTCGTTCAGGGCACCCCTCGAGCAGTACTTC	CASSYSFRAPLEQYF
TRBV30	-	TRBJ2-4	-	TGTGCCTGGAGTGTACTCCCCTCAGGGGCCAAAAACATTCAGTACTTC	CAWSVLPSGAKNIQYF
TRBV2	-	TRBJ2-2	-	TGTGCCAGCAGTGAGGCCAGCACCGGGGAGCTGTTTTTT	CASSEASTGELFF
TRBV19	TRBD1	TRBJ2-4	few	TGTGCCAGTAGTATAGCCACAGGGGCGAGCATCAGACGTAGCATTCAGTACTTC	CASSIATGASIRRSIQYF
TRBV5-4	-	TRBJ2-3	once	TGTGCCAGCAGCCGACCGGGAGAACACTCCACAGATACGCAGTATTTT	CASSRPGEHSTDTQYF
TRBV19	TRBD1	TRBJ2-1	-	TGTGCCAGTAGTATTATCGGGACAGGGAGAAATGAGCAGTTCTTC	CASSIIGTGRNEQFF
TRBV5-6	-	TRBJ2-1	few	TGTGCCAGCAGCTTGGTGGTCGACCAGGATGAGCAGTTCTTC	CASSLVVDQDEQFF
TRBV7-9	-	TRBJ1-6	-	TGTGCCAGCACCCGGGGGGAAACCTATAATTCACCCCTCCACTTT	CASTRGETYNSPLHF
TRBV7-3	-	TRBJ2-3	-	TGTGCCAGCAGCTTATTCGGTGGGGGGCTGGTCCCAGATACGCAGTATTTT	CASSLFGGGLVPDTQYF
TRBV24-1	TRBD2	TRBJ2-1	-	TGTGCCACCAGTGATTTGCCTAGCGGGAGTATCTATGAGCAGTTCTTC	CATSDLPSGSIYEQFF
TRBV2	TRBD2	TRBJ2-4	-	TGTGCCAGCAGTGTTGAGACTAGCGGAGTAGGGTACTTC	CASSVETSGVGYF
TRBV9	-	TRBJ2-7	once	TGTGCCAGCAGCGTAGAGGCAGGGGCGACCTACGAGCAGTACTTC	CASSVEAGATYEQYF
TRBV2	TRBD2	TRBJ2-3	-	TGTGCCAGCCCGGGACTAGCGGGGGGATATAGCACAGATACGCAGTATTTT	CASPGLAGGYSTDTQYF
TRBV4-3	-	TRBJ1-1	once	TGCGCCAGCAGCCAACCAACAGGGAGGGCGAACACTGAAGCTTTCTTT	CASSQPTGRANTEAFF
TRBV6-2/TRBV6-3	-	TRBJ2-1	-	TGTGCCAGCAGTTCGGGGGATGGCTACAATGAGCAGTTCTTC	CASSSGDGYNEQFF
TRBV6-2/TRBV6-3	-	TRBJ2-7	-	TGTGCCAGCAGTTACCGGGCGTCTCAGTACTTC	CASSYRASQYF
TRBV21-1	-	TRBJ1-4	-	TGTGCTAGCAGCCCGCCGGAAGGCCCCTCCACAACTAATGAAAAACTGTTTTTT	CASSPPEGPSTTNEKLFF